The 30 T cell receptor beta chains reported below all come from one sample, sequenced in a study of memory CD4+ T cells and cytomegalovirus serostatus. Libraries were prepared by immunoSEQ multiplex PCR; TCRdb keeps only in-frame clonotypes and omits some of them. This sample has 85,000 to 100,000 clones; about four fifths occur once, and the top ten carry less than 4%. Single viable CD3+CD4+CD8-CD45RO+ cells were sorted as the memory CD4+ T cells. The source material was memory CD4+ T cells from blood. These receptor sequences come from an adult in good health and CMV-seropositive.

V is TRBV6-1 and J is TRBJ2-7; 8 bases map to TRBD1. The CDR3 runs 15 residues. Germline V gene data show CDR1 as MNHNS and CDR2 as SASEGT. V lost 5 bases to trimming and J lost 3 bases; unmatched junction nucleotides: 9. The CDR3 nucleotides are TGTGCCAGCAGTACCGAGACAGGGGAAATCTACGAGCAGTACTTC. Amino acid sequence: CASSTETGEIYEQYF.

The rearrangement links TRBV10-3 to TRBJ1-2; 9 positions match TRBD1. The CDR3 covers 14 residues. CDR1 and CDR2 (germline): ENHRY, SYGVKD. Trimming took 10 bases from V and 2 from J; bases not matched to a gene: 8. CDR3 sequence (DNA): TGTGCCAGCAACCTGGGACAGGGAAACTATGGCTACACCTTC. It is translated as CASNLGQGNYGYTF.

For the CDR3, the DNA is TGTGCCAGCAGTCCCTCGGGGACCGAGAGGCCCCAGCATTTT. Protein sequence: CASSPSGTERPQHF. This chain joins TRBV28 and TRBJ1-5; TRBD1 is a possible D gene (5 bases). Trimming cost V 5 bases and J 9 bases, with 17 bases left between them. This CDR3 contains 14 residues. Per the germline V gene, CDR1 is MDHEN and CDR2 is SYDVKM.

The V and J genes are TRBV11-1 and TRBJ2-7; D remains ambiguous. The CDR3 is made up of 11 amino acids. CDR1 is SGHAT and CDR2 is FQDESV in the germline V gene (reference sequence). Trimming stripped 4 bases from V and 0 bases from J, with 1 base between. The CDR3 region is CASSSSYEQYF. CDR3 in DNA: TGTGCCAGCAGCTCCTCCTACGAGCAGTACTTC.

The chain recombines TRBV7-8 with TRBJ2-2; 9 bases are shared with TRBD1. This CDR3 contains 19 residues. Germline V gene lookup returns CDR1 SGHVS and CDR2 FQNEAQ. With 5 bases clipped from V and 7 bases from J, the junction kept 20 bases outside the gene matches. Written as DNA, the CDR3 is TGTGCCAGCAGCCGCAGGGGGGGGGCCACAGGGGGCTCGGGCGGGGAGCTGTTTTTT. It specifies CASSRRGGATGGSGGELFF.

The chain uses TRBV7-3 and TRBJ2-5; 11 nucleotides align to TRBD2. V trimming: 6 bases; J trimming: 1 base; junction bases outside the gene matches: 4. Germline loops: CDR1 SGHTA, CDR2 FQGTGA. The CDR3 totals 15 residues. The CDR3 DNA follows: TGTGCCAGCAGTTCGGGACTAGCGGTCCAAGAGACCCAGTACTTC. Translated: CASSSGLAVQETQYF.

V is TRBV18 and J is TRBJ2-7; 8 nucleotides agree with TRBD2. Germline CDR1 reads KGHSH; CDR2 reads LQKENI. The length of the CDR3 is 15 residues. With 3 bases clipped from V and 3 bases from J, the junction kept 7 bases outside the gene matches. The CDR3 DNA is TGTGCCAGCTCACCGGGACCGGGACTAGACTACGAGCAGTACTTC. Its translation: CASSPGPGLDYEQYF.

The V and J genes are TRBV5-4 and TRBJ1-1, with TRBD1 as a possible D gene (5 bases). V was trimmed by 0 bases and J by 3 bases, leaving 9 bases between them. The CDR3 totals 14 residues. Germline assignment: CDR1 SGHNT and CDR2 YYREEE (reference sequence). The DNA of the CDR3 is TGTGCCAGCAGCTTGGGGGGGAGCGACACTGAAGCTTTCTTT. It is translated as CASSLGGSDTEAFF.

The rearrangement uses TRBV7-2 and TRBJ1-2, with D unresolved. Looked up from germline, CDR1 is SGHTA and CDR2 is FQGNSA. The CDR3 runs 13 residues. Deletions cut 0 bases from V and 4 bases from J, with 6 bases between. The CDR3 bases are TGTGCCAGCAGCTTAGCAGGAACCTATGGCTACACCTTC. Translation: CASSLAGTYGYTF. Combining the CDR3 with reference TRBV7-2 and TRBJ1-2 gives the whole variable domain GAGVSQSPSNKVTEKGKDVELRCDPISGHTALYWYRQSLGQGLEFLIYFQGNSAPDKSGLPSDRFSAERTGGSVSTLTIQRTQQEDSAVYLCASSLAGTYGYTFGSGTRLTVV.

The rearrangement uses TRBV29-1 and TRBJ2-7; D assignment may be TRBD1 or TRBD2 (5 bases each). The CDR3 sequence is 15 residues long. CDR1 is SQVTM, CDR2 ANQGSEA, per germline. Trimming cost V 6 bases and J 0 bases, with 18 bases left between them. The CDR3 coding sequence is TGCAGCGTCTCGACCGGGACGTATAGCTCCTACGAGCAGTACTTC. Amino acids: CSVSTGTYSSYEQYF.

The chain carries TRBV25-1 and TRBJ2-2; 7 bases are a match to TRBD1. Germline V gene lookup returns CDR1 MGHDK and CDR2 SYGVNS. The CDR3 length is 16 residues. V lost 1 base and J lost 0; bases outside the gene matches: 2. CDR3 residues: CASSEFGTANTGELFF. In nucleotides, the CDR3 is TGTGCCAGCAGTGAATTTGGGACAGCGAACACCGGGGAGCTGTTTTTT.

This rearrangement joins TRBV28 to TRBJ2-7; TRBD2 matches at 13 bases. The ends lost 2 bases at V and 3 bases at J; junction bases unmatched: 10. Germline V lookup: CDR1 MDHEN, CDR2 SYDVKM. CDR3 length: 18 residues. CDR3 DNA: TGTGCCAGCAGTTTAATCGGGACTAGCGGGACCCCCCGCTACGAGCAGTACTTC. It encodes CASSLIGTSGTPRYEQYF.

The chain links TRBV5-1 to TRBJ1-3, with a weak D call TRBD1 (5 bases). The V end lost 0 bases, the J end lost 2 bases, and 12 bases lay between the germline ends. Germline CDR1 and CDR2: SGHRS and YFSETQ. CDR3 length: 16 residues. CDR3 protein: CASSLAAQDAGNTIYF. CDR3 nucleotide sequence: TGCGCCAGCAGCTTGGCCGCACAGGATGCTGGAAACACCATATATTTT.

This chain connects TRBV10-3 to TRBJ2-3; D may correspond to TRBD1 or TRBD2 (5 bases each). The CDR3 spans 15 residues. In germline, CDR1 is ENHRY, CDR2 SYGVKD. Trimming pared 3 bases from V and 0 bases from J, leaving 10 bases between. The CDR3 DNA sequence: TGTGCCATCAGTGATTGGGACCAGAGCACAGATACGCAGTATTTT. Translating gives CAISDWDQSTDTQYF.

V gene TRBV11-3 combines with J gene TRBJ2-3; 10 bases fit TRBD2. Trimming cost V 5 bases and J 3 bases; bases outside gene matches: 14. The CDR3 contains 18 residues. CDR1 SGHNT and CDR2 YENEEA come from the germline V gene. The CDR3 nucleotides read TGTGCCAGCAGCAGCCCCGTCTTAGCGGGAGGAGGAACAGATACGCAGTATTTT. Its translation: CASSSPVLAGGGTDTQYF.

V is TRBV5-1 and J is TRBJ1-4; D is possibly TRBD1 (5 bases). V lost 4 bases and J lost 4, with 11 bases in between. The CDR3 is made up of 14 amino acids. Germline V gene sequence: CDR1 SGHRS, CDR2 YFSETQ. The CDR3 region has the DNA TGCGCCAGCAGCCGGGACGGTTATAATGAAAAACTGTTTTTT. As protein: CASSRDGYNEKLFF.

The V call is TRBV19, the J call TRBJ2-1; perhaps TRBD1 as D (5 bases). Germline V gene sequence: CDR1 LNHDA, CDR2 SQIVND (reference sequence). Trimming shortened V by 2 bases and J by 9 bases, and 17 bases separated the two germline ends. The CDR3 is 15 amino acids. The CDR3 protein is CASSIIQRGQAEQFF. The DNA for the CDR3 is TGTGCCAGTAGTATAATCCAGCGAGGACAAGCTGAGCAGTTCTTC.

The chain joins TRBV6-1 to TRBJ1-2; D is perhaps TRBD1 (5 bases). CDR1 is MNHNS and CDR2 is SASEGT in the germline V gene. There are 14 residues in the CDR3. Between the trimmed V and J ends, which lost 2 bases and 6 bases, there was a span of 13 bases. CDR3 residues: CASSEFWGVNGYTF. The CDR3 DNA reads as TGTGCCAGCAGTGAATTTTGGGGGGTAAATGGCTACACCTTC.

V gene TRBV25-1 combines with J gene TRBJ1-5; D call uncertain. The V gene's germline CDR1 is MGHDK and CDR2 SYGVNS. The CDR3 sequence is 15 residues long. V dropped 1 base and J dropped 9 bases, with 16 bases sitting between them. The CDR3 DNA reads TGTGCCAGCAGTGAATTTGGAGTAGGGCTTGGGCCCCAGCATTTT. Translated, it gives CASSEFGVGLGPQHF.

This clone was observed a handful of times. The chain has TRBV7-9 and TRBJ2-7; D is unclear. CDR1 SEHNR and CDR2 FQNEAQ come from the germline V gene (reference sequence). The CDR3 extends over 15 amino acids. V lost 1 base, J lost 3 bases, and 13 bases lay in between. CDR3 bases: TGTGCCAGCAGCTTAGTGGTGAACTCTAACTACGAGCAGTACTTC. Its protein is CASSLVVNSNYEQYF.

The CDR3 region is CASSQPWGKGPQHF. The CDR3 DNA reads as TGTGCCAGCAGCCAACCGTGGGGGAAAGGCCCCCAGCATTTT. The rearrangement uses TRBV5-4 and TRBJ1-5; maybe TRBD1 (5 bases). The germline V and J ends were trimmed by 4 bases and 10 bases, with 18 bases remaining between them. Per germline, CDR1 SGHNT and CDR2 YYREEE (reference sequence). The CDR3 totals 14 residues.

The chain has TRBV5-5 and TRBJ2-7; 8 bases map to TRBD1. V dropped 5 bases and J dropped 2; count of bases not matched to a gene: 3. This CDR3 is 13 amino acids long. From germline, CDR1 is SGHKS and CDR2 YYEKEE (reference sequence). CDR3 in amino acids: CASRTGDTYEQYF. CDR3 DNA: TGTGCCAGCAGGACAGGGGATACCTACGAGCAGTACTTC.

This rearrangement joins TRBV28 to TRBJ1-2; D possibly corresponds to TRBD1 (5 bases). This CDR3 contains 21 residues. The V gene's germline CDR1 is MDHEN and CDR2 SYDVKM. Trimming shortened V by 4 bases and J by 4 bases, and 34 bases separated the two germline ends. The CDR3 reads CASSSVVKAREWEALSYGYTF. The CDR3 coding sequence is TGTGCCAGCAGTTCTGTTGTTAAAGCCAGGGAGTGGGAAGCCTTAAGCTATGGCTACACCTTC.

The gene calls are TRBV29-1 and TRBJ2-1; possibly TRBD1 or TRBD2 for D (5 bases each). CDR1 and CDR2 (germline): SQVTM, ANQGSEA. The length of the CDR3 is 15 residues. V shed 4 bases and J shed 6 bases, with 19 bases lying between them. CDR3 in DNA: TGCAGCGTTGGAGGGACCCTTTCCAATCGCAATGAGCAGTTCTTC. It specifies CSVGGTLSNRNEQFF.

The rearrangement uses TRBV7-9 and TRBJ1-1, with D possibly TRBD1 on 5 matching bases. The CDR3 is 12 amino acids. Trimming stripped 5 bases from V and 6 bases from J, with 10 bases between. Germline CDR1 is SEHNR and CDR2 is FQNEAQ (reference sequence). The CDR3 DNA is TGTGCCAGCAGCCGGGGGGGGTCTGAAGCTTTCTTT. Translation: CASSRGGSEAFF.

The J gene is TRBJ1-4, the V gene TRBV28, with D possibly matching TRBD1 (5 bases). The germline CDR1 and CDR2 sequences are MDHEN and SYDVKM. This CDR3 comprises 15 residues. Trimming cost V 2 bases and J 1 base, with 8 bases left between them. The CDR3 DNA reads TGTGCCAGCAGTTTAGGGGGAAAAACTAATGAAAAACTGTTTTTT. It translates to CASSLGGKTNEKLFF. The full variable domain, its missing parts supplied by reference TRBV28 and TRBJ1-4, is DVKVTQSSRYLVKRTGEKVFLECVQDMDHENMFWYRQDPGLGLRLIYFSYDVKMKEKGDIPEGYSVSREKKERFSLILESASTNQTSMYLCASSLGGKTNEKLFFGSGTQLSVL.

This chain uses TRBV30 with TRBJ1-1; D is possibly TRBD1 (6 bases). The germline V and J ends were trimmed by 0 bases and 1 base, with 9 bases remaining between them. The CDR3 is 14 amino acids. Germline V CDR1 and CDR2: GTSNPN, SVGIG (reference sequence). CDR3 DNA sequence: TGTGCCTGGAGTGTAGGCAGGGGGAACACTGAAGCTTTCTTT. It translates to CAWSVGRGNTEAFF.

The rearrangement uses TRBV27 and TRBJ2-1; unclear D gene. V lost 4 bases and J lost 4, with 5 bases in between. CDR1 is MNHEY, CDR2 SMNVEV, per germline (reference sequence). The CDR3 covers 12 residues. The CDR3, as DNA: TGTGCCAGCAGTTACAGTTACAATGAGCAGTTCTTC. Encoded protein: CASSYSYNEQFF.

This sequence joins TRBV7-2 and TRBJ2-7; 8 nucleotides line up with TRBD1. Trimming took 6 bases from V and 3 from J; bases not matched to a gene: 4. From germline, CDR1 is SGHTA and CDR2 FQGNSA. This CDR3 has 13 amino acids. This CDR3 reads CASRTGDLYEQYF. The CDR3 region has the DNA TGTGCCAGCAGGACAGGGGACCTCTACGAGCAGTACTTC.

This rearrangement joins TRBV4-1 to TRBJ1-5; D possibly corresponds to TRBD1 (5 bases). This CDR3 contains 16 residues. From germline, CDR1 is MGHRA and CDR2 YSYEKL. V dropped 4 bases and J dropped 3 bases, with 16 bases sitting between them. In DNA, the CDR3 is TGCGCCAGCAGCCCGAGCGGGGCAGCCTCCAATCAGCCCCAGCATTTT. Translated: CASSPSGAASNQPQHF.